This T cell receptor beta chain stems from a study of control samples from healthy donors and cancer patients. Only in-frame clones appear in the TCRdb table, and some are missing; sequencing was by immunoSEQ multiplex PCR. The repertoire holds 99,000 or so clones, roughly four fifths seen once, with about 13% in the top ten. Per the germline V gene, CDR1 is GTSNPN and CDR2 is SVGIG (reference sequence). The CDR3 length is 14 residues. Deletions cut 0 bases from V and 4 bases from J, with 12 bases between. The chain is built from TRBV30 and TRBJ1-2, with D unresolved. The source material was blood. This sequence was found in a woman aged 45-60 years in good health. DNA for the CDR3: TGTGCCTGGAGTGTACTTCCGGAGTTCTATGGCTACACCTTC. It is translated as CAWSVLPEFYGYTF.